This record covers a single TCR beta chain. Its cognate antigen is unknown. The protocol was immunoSEQ multiplex PCR, while the TCRdb copy is restricted to in-frame clones and leaves out a portion. The table shows approximately 38,000 clones, with more than 75% occurring only once. Every patient had mismatch repair deficiency by PCR or immunohistochemistry. The TCR-sequenced patients were a few responders to pembrolizumab. The data are from a study of PD-1 blockade in mismatch repair-deficient tumors. Whole-study context: All were previously treated, progressing patients with eleven to twelve mismatch repair-deficient cancer types. Findings and caveats of the study: Rapid post-treatment expansion, then contraction, generally preceding radiologic response, marked tumor-resident clones.

This CDR3 is built from 12 residues. Germline V gene sequence: CDR1 GTSNPN, CDR2 SVGIG (reference sequence). V gave up 2 bases and J gave up 4 bases, with 6 bases separating them. The chain has TRBV30 and TRBJ2-1; D ambiguous. This clonotype was obtained from an adult with mismatch repair-deficient cancer. The sample consisted of peripheral blood, taken roughly 75 weeks after starting pembrolizumab. The CDR3 loop is CAWSPQYNEQFF. The CDR3, as DNA: TGTGCCTGGAGTCCCCAATACAATGAGCAGTTCTTC.